This passage covers 23 T cell receptor beta chains from one sample sequenced in a study of regulatory T cells in long-lasting Graves disease. Stated time point: newly diagnosed GD, antithyroid drugs for less than 3 months. From RNA extracted from PBMCs, the TCR library was made. Construction of TCR beta libraries relied on iRepertoire HTBI primers and on Arm-PCR targeting CDR3 regions. A single record per CDR3 protein comes from TCRdb applying MiXCR to the multiplex PCR reads. The sample includes about 420,000 distinct CDR3 sequences, roughly 15% of them seen just once. This same sample was also part of a study on T cells in Graves' hyperthyroidism and ophthalmopathy.

The sample consisted of peripheral blood mononuclear cells (PBMCs), taken at new diagnosis, from a patient treated with antithyroid drugs. These receptors all come from a woman under 30 with Graves disease.

The rearrangement links TRBV15 to TRBJ1-5; 9 bases agree with TRBD1. This CDR3 is 17 amino acids long. CDR1 and CDR2 from the germline V gene are LNHNV and YYDKDF (reference sequence). The V gene end was trimmed by 0 bases and the J gene end by 3 bases; junction bases not matched to a gene: 6. CDR3 region: CATSRDPGQGHNQPQHF. CDR3 DNA sequence: TGTGCCACCAGCAGAGACCCGGGACAGGGCCACAATCAGCCCCAGCATTTT.

This chain connects TRBV10-3 to TRBJ2-2; D remains ambiguous. V lost 2 bases and J lost 2, with 15 bases in between. Per germline, CDR1 ENHRY and CDR2 SYGVKD. This CDR3 is built from 17 residues. This CDR3 is CAISEAVGGINTGELFF. The CDR3 DNA sequence: TGTGCCATCAGTGAGGCCGTGGGCGGCATAAACACCGGGGAGCTGTTTTTT.

This clonotype came up many times. The chain joins TRBV7-2 to TRBJ2-1, with unresolved D. There are 14 residues in the CDR3. Between the trimmed V and J ends, which lost 1 base and 3 bases, there was a span of 7 bases. From germline, CDR1 is SGHTA and CDR2 FQGNSA. The CDR3 sequence: CASSLDLRYNEQFF. The CDR3 DNA reads as TGTGCCAGCAGCTTAGATCTTCGCTACAATGAGCAGTTCTTC.

This clonotype was observed at least ten times. The chain carries TRBV11-1 and TRBJ2-2; D may be TRBD1 or TRBD2 (5 bases each). The V and J ends lost 5 bases and 1 base respectively, with 17 bases between them. The length of the CDR3 is 17 residues. CDR1 and CDR2 from the germline V gene are SGHAT and FQDESV (reference sequence). DNA for the CDR3: TGTGCCAGCAGCCATCACCGGGACGGCAGGAACACCGGGGAGCTGTTTTTT. Translation gives CASSHHRDGRNTGELFF.

The chain carries TRBV5-1 and TRBJ2-2, with D possibly matching TRBD2 (5 bases). Trimming stripped 6 bases from V and 4 bases from J, with 13 bases between. CDR3 size: 14 residues. Per germline, CDR1 SGHRS and CDR2 YFSETQ. CDR3 in DNA: TGCGCCAGCAACATTAGGGAGAGCACCGGGGAGCTGTTTTTT. Encoded protein: CASNIRESTGELFF.

This chain joins TRBV18 and TRBJ1-2, with D hard to call. CDR3 length: 17 residues. V shed 0 bases and J shed 7 bases, with 21 bases lying between them. Per germline, CDR1 KGHSH and CDR2 LQKENI. CDR3 coding DNA: TGTGCCAGCTCACCACCGATCAGGAGCGGTCTGGCTCGTGGCTACACCTTC. It translates to CASSPPIRSGLARGYTF.

At least ten counts were recorded for this clonotype. The chain combines TRBV20-1 with TRBJ2-7; D may be TRBD1 (6 bases). The CDR3 spans 12 residues. Between the trimmed V and J ends, which lost 6 bases and 4 bases, there was a span of 13 bases. The V gene's germline CDR1 is DFQATT and CDR2 SNEGSKA (reference sequence). The CDR3, as DNA: TGCAGTGCGGGCGGACAGACATACGAGCAGTACTTC. Its protein product is CSAGGQTYEQYF.

This clonotype was counted ten times or more. The chain links TRBV2 to TRBJ2-2; a possible D gene is TRBD1 (6 bases). The CDR3 extends over 15 amino acids. Per germline, CDR1 SNHLY and CDR2 FYNNEI. The V and J ends lost 4 bases and 3 bases respectively, with 12 bases between them. For the CDR3, the DNA is TGTGCCAGCAGTGCCCGACAGGTTTACACCGGGGAGCTGTTTTTT. Its protein is CASSARQVYTGELFF.

The V call is TRBV20-1, the J call TRBJ2-1; D not resolved. CDR1 is DFQATT and CDR2 is SNEGSKA in the germline V gene (reference sequence). V was pared by 2 bases and J by 6 bases, with 11 bases between. This CDR3 is built from 13 residues. This CDR3 is CSARPGQFNEQFF. The CDR3 DNA follows: TGCAGTGCTAGACCGGGCCAATTCAATGAGCAGTTCTTC.

This clonotype was found a few times. V usage is TRBV4-2 and J usage is TRBJ2-2; no definite D call. CDR3 length equals 14 residues. With 4 bases removed from V and 0 bases from J, the gap between germline ends came to 6 bases. Germline loops: CDR1 LGHNA, CDR2 YNFKEQ. CDR3 nucleotide sequence: TGTGCCAGCAGCCCATCCCCGAACACCGGGGAGCTGTTTTTT. Translation gives CASSPSPNTGELFF.

The gene calls are TRBV5-1 and TRBJ2-7; TRBD1 is a possible D gene (5 bases). The CDR3 is 13 residues long. Trimming shortened V by 2 bases and J by 2 bases, and 8 bases separated the two germline ends. CDR1 is SGHRS and CDR2 is YFSETQ in the germline V gene. The CDR3 region has the DNA TGCGCCAGCAGCTTCAAACAGGCCTACGAGCAGTACTTC. It translates to CASSFKQAYEQYF.

V and J are TRBV12-3 or TRBV12-4 and TRBJ1-1; D is possibly TRBD1 (5 bases). Trimming pared 5 bases from V and 5 bases from J, leaving 12 bases between. The length of the CDR3 is 13 residues. The CDR3 sequence is CASSPRTLTEAFF. Here the CDR3 DNA reads TGTGCCAGCAGTCCCCGGACACTGACTGAAGCTTTCTTT.

This clonotype was seen a handful of times. The gene calls are TRBV3-1 and TRBJ2-1; D may be TRBD2 (5 bases). CDR1 and CDR2 from the germline V gene are LGHDT and YNNKEL (reference sequence). The V end was cut by 5 bases, the J end by 0 bases, with 17 bases between. This CDR3 is 17 amino acids long. The CDR3 is CASSWILKRSSYNEQFF. The CDR3 nucleotides are TGTGCCAGCAGCTGGATTCTCAAGCGGAGCTCCTACAATGAGCAGTTCTTC.

In this sample, this clonotype turned up a few times. The chain uses TRBV20-1 and TRBJ2-7; TRBD2 matches at 8 bases. The V and J ends lost 4 bases and 6 bases, in that order; junction bases with no gene match: 8. Germline CDR1 is DFQATT and CDR2 is SNEGSKA (reference sequence). CDR3 size: 13 residues. CDR3 sequence reads: CSAMRAGVLEQYF. CDR3 coding DNA: TGCAGTGCTATGCGAGCGGGAGTTCTCGAGCAGTACTTC.

At least ten counts were recorded for this clonotype. This chain uses TRBV4-1 with TRBJ2-7, with a tentative D call TRBD2 (6 bases). V lost 2 bases and J 2 bases, leaving 13 bases between the germline ends. The CDR3 loop spans 15 amino acids. Looked up from germline, CDR1 is MGHRA and CDR2 is YSYEKL. DNA for the CDR3: TGCGCCAGCAGCCAACGTAGTAGCGGTACCTACGAGCAGTACTTC. Protein sequence: CASSQRSSGTYEQYF.

This clonotype was recorded at least ten times. The CDR3 sequence: CSARDQEGPQYNEQFF. The CDR3 nucleotides read TGCAGTGCTAGAGATCAGGAGGGTCCACAGTACAATGAGCAGTTCTTC. This chain uses TRBV20-1 with TRBJ2-1, with a possible D match to TRBD2 (6 bases). V was cut by 0 bases and J by 4 bases, with 16 bases left in between. Germline V gives CDR1 DFQATT, CDR2 SNEGSKA (reference sequence). The CDR3 totals 16 residues.

The J gene is TRBJ2-3, the V gene TRBV28, with D perhaps matching TRBD1 (5 bases). Trimming cost V 8 bases and J 2 bases, with 14 bases left between them. From germline, CDR1 is MDHEN and CDR2 SYDVKM. The CDR3 spans 14 residues. The CDR3 protein is CASGSRAHTDTQYF. CDR3 coding DNA: TGTGCCAGCGGCAGCAGGGCCCACACAGATACGCAGTATTTT.

This clonotype was found many times. The rearrangement joins TRBV20-1 to TRBJ2-7, with D possibly being TRBD2 (5 bases). The germline CDR1 and CDR2 sequences are DFQATT and SNEGSKA (reference sequence). This CDR3 has 13 residues. The V end lost 3 bases, the J end lost 4 bases, and 13 bases lay between the germline ends. CDR3: CSASGVEVYEQYF. The CDR3 DNA sequence: TGCAGTGCTAGTGGGGTGGAGGTATACGAGCAGTACTTC.

This clonotype was recorded at least ten times. CDR3 in amino acids: CSVTTGPNSPLHF. The CDR3 DNA reads as TGCAGCGTTACGACAGGGCCAAATTCACCCCTCCACTTT. The chain combines TRBV29-1 with TRBJ1-6, with 7 bases lining up with TRBD1. Trimming cost V 5 bases and J 7 bases; bases outside gene matches: 5. CDR3 size: 13 residues. Germline V CDR1 and CDR2: SQVTM, ANQGSEA.

This clonotype turned up a few times. CDR3 residues: CASSVGGDYNEQFF. The CDR3 bases are TGTGCCAGCAGCGTAGGAGGAGACTACAATGAGCAGTTCTTC. The V gene is TRBV9, the J gene TRBJ2-1; no reliable D call. Per germline, CDR1 SGDLS and CDR2 YYNGEE. The CDR3 spans 14 residues. Trimming stripped 0 bases from V and 3 bases from J, with 7 bases between.

This clonotype has a count of ten or more. The V call is TRBV27, the J call TRBJ1-2; 7 bases line up with TRBD1. Germline assignment: CDR1 MNHEY and CDR2 SMNVEV (reference sequence). The CDR3 contains 13 residues. The V segment lost 3 bases and the J segment 6 bases; nucleotides outside the gene matches: 4. The CDR3 protein is CASSFLTGDGYTF. The CDR3 nucleotides read TGTGCCAGCAGTTTTCTCACAGGGGATGGCTACACCTTC.

The chain has TRBV20-1 and TRBJ2-7, with D unclear. V was cut by 2 bases and J by 3 bases, with 5 bases left in between. The CDR3 has 11 amino acids. Germline CDR1 and CDR2: DFQATT and SNEGSKA (reference sequence). The CDR3 DNA reads as TGCAGTGCTAGATTTAACTACGAGCAGTACTTC. Protein: CSARFNYEQYF.

In its sample, this clonotype was seen many times. The rearrangement uses TRBV20-1 and TRBJ2-7, with D hard to call. CDR3 length: 13 residues. V dropped 6 bases and J dropped 0 bases, with 12 bases sitting between them. Germline V gives CDR1 DFQATT, CDR2 SNEGSKA (reference sequence). CDR3 residues: CSASRPGSYEQYF. CDR3 nucleotides: TGCAGTGCCTCTCGACCGGGCTCCTACGAGCAGTACTTC.